This T cell receptor (beta chain) was sequenced during a study of shared clonotypes between healthy human individuals. Study background: Per-donor plates numbered three CD4 naive, three CD4 memory, two CD8 naive and one CD8 memory.

The donors, healthy adults who were HIV-negative, had experienced no recent acute infections or vaccinations. All the donors were Caucasian adults who lived in Nashville, Tennessee. Whole-study results and caveats: It was the non-shared clonotypes that had lower generation probabilities than clonotypes shared by all four donors.

Produced via immunoSEQ multiplex PCR; TCRdb's table is partial and in-frame only. Here the sample spans 900,000 to 1,200,000 clones, about 80% being singletons. Details on this clone: As yet, its antigen is unknown.

Trimming took 4 bases from V and 9 from J; bases not matched to a gene: 11. CDR1 MRHNA and CDR2 SNTAGT come from the germline V gene. The CDR3 is 15 residues long. The sample taken for sequencing was memory CD4+ T cells from PBMCs. Noted subset: CD45RA-negative fraction. The sequence was obtained from a man between 18 and 35 years old in good health. Some clones in this sample may be carry-over from other donors' samples. The rearrangement links TRBV6-4 to TRBJ2-1, with 8 bases lining up with TRBD2. The CDR3 DNA reads TGTGCCAGCAGTGGCCGGGGAGCGGGAGCTGGTGAGCAGTTCTTC. It encodes CASSGRGAGAGEQFF.